The 10 T cell receptor beta chains below come from one sample, sequenced in a study of Graves' ophthalmopathy and Graves' hyperthyroidism. Amplifying from RNA transcripts, the study obtained TCR beta CDR3 regions. The first round was an RT-PCR with HTBI primers, and the second round was a multiplex PCR. TCRdb ran MiXCR on the multiplex PCR reads and lists one entry per CDR3 protein. The sample lists about 400,000 distinct CDR3 sequences; 15% were seen once. Source material: peripheral blood. These receptors were taken from a woman aged 18-29 years with stable Graves' hyperthyroidism.

The table lists this clonotype with many counts. The chain is built from TRBV11-2 and TRBJ2-7, with 7 positions matching TRBD1. The ends lost 6 bases at V and 3 bases at J; junction bases unmatched: 8. The germline V gene has CDR1 SGHAT and CDR2 FQNNGV. This CDR3 region has 14 residues. In nucleotides, the CDR3 is TGTGCCAGCAGGAGGTGGCAGGGGGACTACGAGCAGTACTTC. Protein: CASRRWQGDYEQYF.

This clonotype was counted ten times or more. This chain uses TRBV24-1 with TRBJ2-7, with TRBD2 as a possible D gene (6 bases). The CDR3 is 15 residues long. V lost 3 bases and J lost 0, with 11 bases in between. CDR1 KGHDR and CDR2 SFDVKD come from the germline V gene. CDR3 DNA sequence: TGTGCCACCAGTGATGCGGGGAGAACCTCCTACGAGCAGTACTTC. Translating gives CATSDAGRTSYEQYF.

This clonotype has at least ten counts. J is TRBJ1-5 and V is TRBV6-2 or TRBV6-3; the D gene is possibly TRBD1 (5 bases). The CDR3 length is 16 residues. Trimming removed 7 bases from V and 3 bases from J, with 19 bases in between. The V gene's germline CDR1 is MNHEY and CDR2 SVGEGT. The DNA of the CDR3 is TGTGCCAGCACCTTGGGGGAAGCCCGATTCAATCAGCCCCAGCATTTT. Protein product: CASTLGEARFNQPQHF.

The table lists this clonotype with many counts. The rearrangement links TRBV24-1 to TRBJ2-4, with D hard to call. The CDR3 length is 13 residues. Trimming shortened V by 4 bases and J by 8 bases, and 11 bases separated the two germline ends. CDR1 is KGHDR, CDR2 SFDVKD, per germline. The CDR3, as DNA: TGTGCCACCAGTGACTCGAATGACGACATTCAGTACTTC. Protein: CATSDSNDDIQYF.

This clonotype was observed many times. The chain links TRBV13 to TRBJ1-6, with 8 bases lining up with TRBD1. The germline V gene has CDR1 PRHDT and CDR2 FYEKMQ (reference sequence). V shed 2 bases, J shed 7 bases, and the junction held 10 bases outside the gene matches. This CDR3 has 17 amino acids. This CDR3 reads CASSLTSQGGGNSPLHF. The CDR3 nucleotides are TGTGCCAGCAGCTTAACATCACAGGGGGGAGGAAATTCACCCCTCCACTTT.

This clonotype was observed many times. The chain joins TRBV5-6 to TRBJ1-1; possibly TRBD1 for D (6 bases). V dropped 2 bases and J dropped 5 bases, with 16 bases sitting between them. The CDR3 runs to 15 residues. CDR1 is SGHDT and CDR2 is YYEEEE in the germline V gene. CDR3 sequence (DNA): TGTGCCAGCAGCTTCCAGACCCGGAGGGGGACTGAAGCTTTCTTT. It translates to CASSFQTRRGTEAFF.

The chain combines TRBV7-2 with TRBJ1-6; D gene uncertain. This CDR3 has 13 residues. CDR1 SGHTA and CDR2 FQGNSA come from the germline V gene. Trimming took 8 bases from V and 5 from J, leaving 10 bases between them. Here the CDR3 reads CASGLTDNSPLHF. For the CDR3, the DNA is TGTGCCAGCGGCCTAACAGATAATTCACCCCTCCACTTT.

At least ten counts were recorded for this clonotype. This rearrangement joins TRBV28 to TRBJ2-2; D may match TRBD1 or TRBD2 (6 bases each). Trimming cost V 8 bases and J 6 bases, with 13 bases left between them. This CDR3 contains 13 residues. Looked up from germline, CDR1 is MDHEN and CDR2 is SYDVKM. The CDR3 bases are TGTGCCAGCCATCTAGGGGGGTCCGGGGAGCTGTTTTTT. Residues: CASHLGGSGELFF.

At least ten counts were recorded for this clonotype. V gene TRBV6-1 combines with J gene TRBJ1-2; no firm D call. CDR1 and CDR2 from the germline V gene are MNHNS and SASEGT. This CDR3 comprises 11 residues. Between the trimmed V and J ends, which lost 5 bases and 7 bases, there was a span of 8 bases. The DNA of the CDR3 is TGTGCCAGCAGTATAGTAGGTGGCTACACCTTC. It codes for CASSIVGGYTF.

In this sample, this clonotype turned up many times. V is TRBV6-1 and J is TRBJ2-5; no clear D gene. This CDR3 comprises 11 residues. Germline-derived CDR1 and CDR2 are MNHNS and SASEGT. The ends were cut back, 5 bases at V and 4 bases at J, with 5 bases in the middle. Written as DNA, the CDR3 is TGTGCCAGCAGTCAGTCAGAGACCCAGTACTTC. Amino acids: CASSQSETQYF.